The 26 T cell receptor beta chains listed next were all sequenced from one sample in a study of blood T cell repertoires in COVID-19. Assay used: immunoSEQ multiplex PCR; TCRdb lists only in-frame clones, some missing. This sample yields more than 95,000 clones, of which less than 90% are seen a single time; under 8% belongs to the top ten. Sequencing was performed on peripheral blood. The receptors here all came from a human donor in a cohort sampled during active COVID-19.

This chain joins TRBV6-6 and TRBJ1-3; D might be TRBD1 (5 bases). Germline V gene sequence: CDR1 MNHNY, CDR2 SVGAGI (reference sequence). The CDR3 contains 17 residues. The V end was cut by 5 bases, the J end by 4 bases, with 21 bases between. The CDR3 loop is CASSRTGAREAGNTIYF. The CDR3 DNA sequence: TGTGCCAGCAGTCGGACCGGGGCCAGGGAGGCCGGAAACACCATATATTTT.

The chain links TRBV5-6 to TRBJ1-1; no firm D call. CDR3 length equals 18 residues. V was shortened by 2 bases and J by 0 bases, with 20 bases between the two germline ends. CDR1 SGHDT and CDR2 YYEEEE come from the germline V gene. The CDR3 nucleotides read TGTGCCAGCAGCTTACCCCGGTCAGGCCGTACTCTGAACACTGAAGCTTTCTTT. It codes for CASSLPRSGRTLNTEAFF.

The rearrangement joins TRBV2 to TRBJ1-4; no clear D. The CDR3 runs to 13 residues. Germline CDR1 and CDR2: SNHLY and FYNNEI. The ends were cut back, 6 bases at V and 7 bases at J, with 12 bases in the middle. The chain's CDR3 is CASSANRVEKLFF. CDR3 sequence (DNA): TGTGCCAGCAGCGCGAATCGAGTTGAAAAACTGTTTTTT.

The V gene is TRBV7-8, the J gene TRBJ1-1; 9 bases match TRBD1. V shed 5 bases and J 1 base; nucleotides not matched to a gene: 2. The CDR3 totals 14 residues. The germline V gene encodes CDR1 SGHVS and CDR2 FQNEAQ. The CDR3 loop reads CASSATGGNTEAFF. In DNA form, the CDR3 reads TGTGCCAGCAGCGCGACAGGGGGGAACACTGAAGCTTTCTTT.

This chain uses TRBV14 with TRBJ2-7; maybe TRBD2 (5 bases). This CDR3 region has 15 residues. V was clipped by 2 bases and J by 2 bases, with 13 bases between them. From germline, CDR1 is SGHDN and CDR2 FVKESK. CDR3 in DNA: TGTGCCAGCAGCCAAACCTTTGAGGGCCCCTACGAGCAGTACTTC. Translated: CASSQTFEGPYEQYF. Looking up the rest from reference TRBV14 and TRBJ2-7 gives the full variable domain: EAGVTQFPSHSVIEKGQTVTLRCDPISGHDNLYWYRRVMGKEIKFLLHFVKESKQDESGMPNNRFLAERTGGTYSTLKVQPAELEDSGVYFCASSQTFEGPYEQYFGPGTRLTVT.

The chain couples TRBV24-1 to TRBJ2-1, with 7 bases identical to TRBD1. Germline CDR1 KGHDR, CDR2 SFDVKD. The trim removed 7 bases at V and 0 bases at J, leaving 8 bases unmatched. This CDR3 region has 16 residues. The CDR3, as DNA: TGTGCCACCAGCCAGAGGGGACAGAGCTCCTACAATGAGCAGTTCTTC. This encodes CATSQRGQSSYNEQFF.

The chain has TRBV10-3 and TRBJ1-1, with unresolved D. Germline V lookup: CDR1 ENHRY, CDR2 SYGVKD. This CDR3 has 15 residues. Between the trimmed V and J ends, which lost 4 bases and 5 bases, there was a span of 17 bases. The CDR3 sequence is CAISGISGSGTEAFF. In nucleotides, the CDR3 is TGTGCCATCAGTGGAATCTCGGGATCTGGGACTGAAGCTTTCTTT.

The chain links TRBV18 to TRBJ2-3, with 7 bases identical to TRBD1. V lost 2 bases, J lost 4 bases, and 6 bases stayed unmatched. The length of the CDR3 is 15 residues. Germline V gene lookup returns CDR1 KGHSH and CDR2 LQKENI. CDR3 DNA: TGTGCCAGCTCACCAGACAGGGTTGGGCCAGATACGCAGTATTTT. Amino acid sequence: CASSPDRVGPDTQYF.

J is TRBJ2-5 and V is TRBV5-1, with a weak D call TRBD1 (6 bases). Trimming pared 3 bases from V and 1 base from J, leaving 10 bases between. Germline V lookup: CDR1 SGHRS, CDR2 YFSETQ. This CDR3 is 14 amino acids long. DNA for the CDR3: TGCGCCAGCAGCTACCGGGACACCCAAGAGACCCAGTACTTC. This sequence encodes CASSYRDTQETQYF.

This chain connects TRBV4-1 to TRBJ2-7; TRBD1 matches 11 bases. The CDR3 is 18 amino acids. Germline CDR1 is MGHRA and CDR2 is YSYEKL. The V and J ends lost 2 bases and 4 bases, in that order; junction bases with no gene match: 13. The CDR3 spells CASSQYSVVGQGAYEQYF. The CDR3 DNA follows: TGCGCCAGCAGCCAATATTCGGTGGTTGGACAGGGGGCTTACGAGCAGTACTTC.

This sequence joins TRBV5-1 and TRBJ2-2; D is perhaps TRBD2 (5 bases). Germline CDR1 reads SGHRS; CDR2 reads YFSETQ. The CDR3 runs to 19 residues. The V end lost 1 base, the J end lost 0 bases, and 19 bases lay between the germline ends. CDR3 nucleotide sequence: TGCGCCAGCAGCTTGTCAGGATTGGGCCGGGATGCGAACACCGGGGAGCTGTTTTTT. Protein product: CASSLSGLGRDANTGELFF.

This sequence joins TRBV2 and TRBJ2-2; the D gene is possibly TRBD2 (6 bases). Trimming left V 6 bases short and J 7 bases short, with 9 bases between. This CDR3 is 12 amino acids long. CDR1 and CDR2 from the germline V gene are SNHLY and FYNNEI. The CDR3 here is CASRASVGELFF. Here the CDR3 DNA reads TGTGCCAGCAGGGCTAGCGTCGGGGAGCTGTTTTTT. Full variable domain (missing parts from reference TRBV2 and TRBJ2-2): EPEVTQTPSHQVTQMGQEVILRCVPISNHLYFYWYRQILGQKVEFLVSFYNNEISEKSEIFDDQFSVERPDGSNFTLKIRSTKLEDSAMYFCASRASVGELFFGEGSRLTVL.

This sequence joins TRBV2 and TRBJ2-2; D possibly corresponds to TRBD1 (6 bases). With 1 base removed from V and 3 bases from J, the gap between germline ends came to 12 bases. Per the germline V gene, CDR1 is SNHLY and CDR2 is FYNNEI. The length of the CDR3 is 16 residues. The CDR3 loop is CASSEGGTGHTGELFF. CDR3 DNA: TGTGCCAGCAGTGAAGGCGGAACAGGGCACACCGGGGAGCTGTTTTTT.

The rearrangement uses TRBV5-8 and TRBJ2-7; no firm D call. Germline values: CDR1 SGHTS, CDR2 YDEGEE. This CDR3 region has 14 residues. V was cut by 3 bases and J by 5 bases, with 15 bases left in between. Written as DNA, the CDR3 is TGTGCCAGCAGCTCAGGTAGTTGGTTTAACGAGCAGTACTTC. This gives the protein CASSSGSWFNEQYF.

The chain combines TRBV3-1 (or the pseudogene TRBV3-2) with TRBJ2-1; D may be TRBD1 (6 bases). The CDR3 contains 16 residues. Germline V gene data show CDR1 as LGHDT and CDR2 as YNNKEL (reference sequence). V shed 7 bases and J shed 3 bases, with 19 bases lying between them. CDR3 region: CASTPWKGDGYNEQFF. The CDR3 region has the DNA TGTGCCAGCACCCCGTGGAAGGGGGACGGCTACAATGAGCAGTTCTTC.

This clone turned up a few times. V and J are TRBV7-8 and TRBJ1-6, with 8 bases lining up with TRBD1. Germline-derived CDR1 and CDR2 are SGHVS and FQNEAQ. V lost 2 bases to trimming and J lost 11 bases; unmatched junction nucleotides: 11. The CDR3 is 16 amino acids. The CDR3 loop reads CASSLSSGTGGPPLHF. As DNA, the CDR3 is TGTGCCAGCAGCTTAAGCTCCGGGACAGGAGGACCACCCCTCCACTTT.

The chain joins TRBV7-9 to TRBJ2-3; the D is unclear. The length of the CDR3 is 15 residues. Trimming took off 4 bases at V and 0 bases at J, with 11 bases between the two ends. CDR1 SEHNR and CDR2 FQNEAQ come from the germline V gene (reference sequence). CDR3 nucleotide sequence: TGTGCCAGCAGCTCCCGACACCCTAGCACAGATACGCAGTATTTT. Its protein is CASSSRHPSTDTQYF.

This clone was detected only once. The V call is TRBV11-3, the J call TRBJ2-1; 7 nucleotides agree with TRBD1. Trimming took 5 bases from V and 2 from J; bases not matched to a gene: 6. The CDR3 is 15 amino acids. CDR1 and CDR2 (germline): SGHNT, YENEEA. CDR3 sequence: CASSPGQTTYNEQFF. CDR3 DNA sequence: TGTGCCAGCAGCCCGGGACAGACCACCTACAATGAGCAGTTCTTC.

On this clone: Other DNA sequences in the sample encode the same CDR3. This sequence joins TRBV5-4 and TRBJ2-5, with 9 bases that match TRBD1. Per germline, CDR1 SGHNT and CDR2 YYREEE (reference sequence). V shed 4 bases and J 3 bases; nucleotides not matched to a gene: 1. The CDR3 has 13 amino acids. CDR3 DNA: TGTGCCAGCAGCAGGGACAGGGAAGAGACCCAGTACTTC. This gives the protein CASSRDREETQYF. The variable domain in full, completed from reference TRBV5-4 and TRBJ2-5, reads ETGVTQSPTHLIKTRGQQVTLRCSSQSGHNTVSWYQQALGQGPQFIFQYYREEENGRGNFPPRFSGLQFPNYSSELNVNALELDDSALYLCASSRDREETQYFGPGTRLLVL.

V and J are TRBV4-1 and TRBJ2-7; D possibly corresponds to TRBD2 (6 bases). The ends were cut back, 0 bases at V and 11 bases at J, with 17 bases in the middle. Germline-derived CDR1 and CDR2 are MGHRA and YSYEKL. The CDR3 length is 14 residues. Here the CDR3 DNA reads TGCGCCAGCAGCCAAGACCCCGGGACTCAACAGGAGTACTTC. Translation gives CASSQDPGTQQEYF.

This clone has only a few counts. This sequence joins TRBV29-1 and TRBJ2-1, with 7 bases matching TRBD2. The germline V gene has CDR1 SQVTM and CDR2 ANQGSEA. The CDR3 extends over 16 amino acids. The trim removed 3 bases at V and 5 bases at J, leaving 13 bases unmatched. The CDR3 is CSVDRFAGVGHNEQFF. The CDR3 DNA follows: TGCAGCGTTGATAGGTTTGCGGGAGTTGGTCACAATGAGCAGTTCTTC.

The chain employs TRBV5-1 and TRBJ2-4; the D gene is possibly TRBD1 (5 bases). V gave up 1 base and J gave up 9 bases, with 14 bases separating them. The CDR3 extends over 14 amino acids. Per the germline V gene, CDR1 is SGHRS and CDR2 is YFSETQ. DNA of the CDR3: TGCGCCAGCAGCTTGAGGCAGGGTCGGGCCATTCAGTACTTC. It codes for CASSLRQGRAIQYF.

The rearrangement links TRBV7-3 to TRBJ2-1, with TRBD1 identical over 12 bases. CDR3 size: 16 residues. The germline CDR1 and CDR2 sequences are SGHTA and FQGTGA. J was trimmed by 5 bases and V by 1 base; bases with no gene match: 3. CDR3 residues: CASSLRDRGLNNEQFF. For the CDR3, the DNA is TGTGCCAGCAGCTTAAGGGACAGGGGGCTAAACAATGAGCAGTTCTTC.

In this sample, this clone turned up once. CDR3: CASSLDTGVGEQFF. The CDR3 nucleotides read TGTGCCAGCAGCTTAGATACAGGGGTCGGTGAGCAGTTCTTC. The J gene is TRBJ2-1, the V gene TRBV7-6; TRBD1 aligns across 7 bases. The CDR3 covers 14 residues. Germline V gene sequence: CDR1 SGHVS, CDR2 FNYEAQ. V lost 1 base, J lost 9 bases, and 6 bases stayed unmatched.

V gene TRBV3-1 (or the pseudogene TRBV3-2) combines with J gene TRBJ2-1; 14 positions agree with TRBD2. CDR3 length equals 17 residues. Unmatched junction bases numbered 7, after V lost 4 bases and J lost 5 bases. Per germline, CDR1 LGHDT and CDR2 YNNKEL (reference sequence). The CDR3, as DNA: TGTGCCAGCAGCCCCTTGACTAGCGGGGGGGCCCACAATGAGCAGTTCTTC. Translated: CASSPLTSGGAHNEQFF.

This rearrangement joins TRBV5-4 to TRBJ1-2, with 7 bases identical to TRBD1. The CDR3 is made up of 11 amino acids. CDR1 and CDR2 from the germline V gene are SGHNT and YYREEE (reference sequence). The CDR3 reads CANEGARGYTF. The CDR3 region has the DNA TGTGCTAACGAGGGGGCAAGGGGCTACACCTTC.